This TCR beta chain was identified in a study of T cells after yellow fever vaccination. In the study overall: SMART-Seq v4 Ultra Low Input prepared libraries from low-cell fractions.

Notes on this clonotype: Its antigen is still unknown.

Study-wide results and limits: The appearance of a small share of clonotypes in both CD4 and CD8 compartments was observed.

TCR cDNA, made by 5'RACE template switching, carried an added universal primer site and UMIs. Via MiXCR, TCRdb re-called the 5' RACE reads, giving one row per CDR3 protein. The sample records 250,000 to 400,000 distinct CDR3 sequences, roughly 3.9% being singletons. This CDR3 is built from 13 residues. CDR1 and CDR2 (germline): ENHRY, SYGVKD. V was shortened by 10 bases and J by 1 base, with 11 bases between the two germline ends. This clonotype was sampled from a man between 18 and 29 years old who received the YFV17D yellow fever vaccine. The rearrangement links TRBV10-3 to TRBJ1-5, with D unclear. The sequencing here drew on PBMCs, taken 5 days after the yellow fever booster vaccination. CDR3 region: CATGGVSNQPQHF. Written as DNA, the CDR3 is TGTGCCACCGGTGGGGTGAGCAATCAGCCCCAGCATTTT.